Presented here are 26 T cell receptor beta chains from one specimen sequenced in a study of blood T cell repertoires in COVID-19. The protocol was immunoSEQ multiplex PCR, while the TCRdb copy is restricted to in-frame clones and leaves out a portion. The sample records under 250,000 clones, around 80% being singletons. What was sequenced was peripheral blood. The receptor source for this set is a woman in her forties or fifties with acute or convalescent COVID-19.

J is TRBJ2-7 and V is TRBV5-1, with 8 nucleotides matching TRBD2. The V segment lost 0 bases and the J segment 2 bases; nucleotides outside the gene matches: 1. The CDR3 is 14 residues long. Germline V gene data show CDR1 as SGHRS and CDR2 as YFSETQ. The CDR3 reads CASSLGAGAYEQYF. As DNA, the CDR3 is TGCGCCAGCAGCTTGGGAGCGGGGGCCTACGAGCAGTACTTC.

This chain connects TRBV28 to TRBJ2-6, with 10 bases aligning to TRBD1. Germline V CDR1 and CDR2: MDHEN, SYDVKM. J was trimmed by 4 bases and V by 6 bases; bases with no gene match: 9. The length of the CDR3 is 17 residues. As DNA, the CDR3 is TGTGCCAGCAGCCGGGACGACAGGGGGCAAGGGGCCAACGTCCTGACTTTC. This gives the protein CASSRDDRGQGANVLTF.

This rearrangement joins TRBV5-1 to TRBJ1-2; TRBD1 aligns across 11 bases. CDR3 length: 14 residues. Trimming removed 5 bases from V and 5 bases from J; junction bases left unmatched: 5. CDR1 is SGHRS and CDR2 is YFSETQ in the germline V gene. This chain's CDR3 is CASRAGTGGYGYTF. CDR3 nucleotides: TGCGCCAGCAGGGCAGGGACAGGGGGATATGGCTACACCTTC.

The V and J genes are TRBV29-1 and TRBJ1-1; 10 bases fit TRBD1. This CDR3 has 14 residues. CDR1 is SQVTM, CDR2 ANQGSEA, per germline. Trimming cost V 5 bases and J 6 bases; bases outside gene matches: 9. The chain's CDR3 is CSVPRQGAGAEAFF. CDR3 nucleotide sequence: TGCAGCGTTCCACGACAGGGGGCGGGGGCTGAAGCTTTCTTT. Combining the CDR3 with reference TRBV29-1 and TRBJ1-1 gives the whole variable domain SAVISQKPSRDICQRGTSLTIQCQVDSQVTMMFWYRQQPGQSLTLIATANQGSEATYESGFVIDKFPISRPNLTFSTLTVSNMSPEDSSIYLCSVPRQGAGAEAFFGQGTRLTVV.

This clone was recorded once. V and J are TRBV30 and TRBJ2-5; perhaps TRBD1 as D (6 bases). CDR1 GTSNPN and CDR2 SVGIG come from the germline V gene (reference sequence). The CDR3 has 15 amino acids. V lost 2 bases and J 4 bases, leaving 17 bases between the germline ends. The chain's CDR3 is CAWSPPGQGTETQYF. The CDR3 region has the DNA TGTGCCTGGAGTCCCCCGGGGCAGGGGACAGAGACCCAGTACTTC.

This clone has more than one count but fewer than ten. The chain joins TRBV6-5 to TRBJ1-1; 8 bases align to TRBD1. This CDR3 is 15 amino acids long. V dropped 5 bases and J dropped 3; count of bases not matched to a gene: 8. Germline assignment: CDR1 MNHEY and CDR2 SVGAGI. The CDR3 DNA sequence: TGTGCCAGCAGTCGCCCGGGACAGGTCCACACTGAAGCTTTCTTT. Translating it yields CASSRPGQVHTEAFF.

The genes are TRBV11-2 and TRBJ2-2; tentative D call: TRBD2 (5 bases). The V and J ends lost 7 bases and 4 bases respectively, with 22 bases between them. Germline-derived CDR1 and CDR2 are SGHAT and FQNNGV. The CDR3 has 17 amino acids. For the CDR3, the DNA is TGTGCCAGCAACTCCCTGGAGCGGATGGCAACCACCGGGGAGCTGTTTTTT. Encoded protein: CASNSLERMATTGELFF.

Only one count was recorded for this clone. Germline and junction disagree at one end, which may indicate a read error. The V call is TRBV7-9, the J call TRBJ1-1, with TRBD1 matching 9 bases. Per the germline V gene, CDR1 is SEHNR and CDR2 is FQNEAQ (reference sequence). The CDR3 has 14 residues. The DNA of the CDR3 is TGTGCCAGCACCTTACAGGGGGCGCGAACTGAAGCTTTCTTT. It translates to CASTLQGARTEAFF.

The chain combines TRBV28 with TRBJ2-7; D possibly corresponds to TRBD2 (6 bases). Germline V gives CDR1 MDHEN, CDR2 SYDVKM. The CDR3 covers 12 residues. V was pared by 8 bases and J by 1 base, with 9 bases between. The CDR3 DNA sequence: TGTGCCAGCGGGAGGAGGTCCTACGAGCAGTACTTC. Its protein product is CASGRRSYEQYF.

This chain joins TRBV10-1 and TRBJ2-1, with TRBD2 matching over 11 bases. This CDR3 is 16 amino acids long. Trimming cost V 0 bases and J 8 bases; bases outside gene matches: 6. Germline V gene sequence: CDR1 WNHNN, CDR2 SYGVQD (reference sequence). The CDR3: CASSESTSGSADEQFF. CDR3 nucleotides: TGCGCCAGCAGTGAGTCAACTAGCGGGAGCGCGGATGAGCAGTTCTTC.

This chain connects TRBV29-1 to TRBJ2-1; possibly TRBD1 for D (6 bases). The CDR3 totals 14 residues. CDR1 is SQVTM and CDR2 is ANQGSEA in the germline V gene. Trimming cost V 3 bases and J 10 bases, with 19 bases left between them. CDR3 region: CSVEGQGKVVEQFF. The CDR3 DNA reads TGCAGCGTTGAGGGGCAGGGGAAAGTCGTGGAGCAGTTCTTC.

This clone was observed once. J is TRBJ1-2 and V is TRBV28, with a tentative D call TRBD1 (6 bases). Trimming left V 5 bases short and J 6 bases short, with 16 bases between. This CDR3 contains 14 residues. Germline CDR1 reads MDHEN; CDR2 reads SYDVKM. This CDR3 is CASSTSGANHGYTF. DNA of the CDR3: TGTGCCAGCAGTACTTCAGGGGCTAATCATGGCTACACCTTC.

V usage is TRBV6-6 and J usage is TRBJ1-2, with 8 bases lining up with TRBD1. This CDR3 is built from 13 residues. With V trimmed by 6 bases and J by 7 bases, 7 bases remained unmatched. Looked up from germline, CDR1 is MNHNY and CDR2 is SVGAGI (reference sequence). The CDR3 protein is CASRDRTGFGYTF. CDR3 DNA: TGTGCCAGCAGGGACCGGACAGGGTTTGGCTACACCTTC.

CDR3 nucleotide sequence: TGCAGCGTCGGACTAGCGGGAGGGAATAAAAACATTCAGTACTTC. Its protein product is CSVGLAGGNKNIQYF. The genes are TRBV29-1 and TRBJ2-4; 15 bases line up with TRBD2. With V trimmed by 6 bases and J by 4 bases, 4 bases remained unmatched. CDR3 length: 15 residues. Germline values: CDR1 SQVTM, CDR2 ANQGSEA.

The chain has TRBV13 and TRBJ2-1; 12 bases map to TRBD2. This CDR3 has 16 amino acids. Germline CDR1 PRHDT, CDR2 FYEKMQ (reference sequence). The ends lost 5 bases at V and 1 base at J; junction bases unmatched: 3. Here the CDR3 DNA reads TGTGCCAGCAGCCGACTAGCGGGAGTATCCTACAATGAGCAGTTCTTC. Translating gives CASSRLAGVSYNEQFF.

Regarding this clone: This sample also contains other DNA sequences that code for the same CDR3. CDR3 protein: CASSPDKNYGYTF. The CDR3 DNA sequence: TGTGCCAGCTCGCCCGACAAGAACTATGGCTACACCTTC. The rearrangement links TRBV18 to TRBJ1-2; the D is unclear. With 6 bases removed from V and 2 bases from J, the gap between germline ends came to 10 bases. From germline, CDR1 is KGHSH and CDR2 LQKENI. This CDR3 has 13 residues.

V gene TRBV6-5 combines with J gene TRBJ1-6; D possibly corresponds to TRBD1 (5 bases). Deletions cut 7 bases from V and 10 bases from J, with 17 bases between. Per germline, CDR1 MNHEY and CDR2 SVGAGI. This CDR3 has 14 amino acids. The CDR3 spells CASTPGGFQSPLHF. CDR3 DNA: TGTGCCAGCACCCCGGGGGGGTTTCAATCACCCCTCCACTTT.

The chain has TRBV19 and TRBJ2-2, with 7 bases identical to TRBD1. CDR3 length equals 16 residues. Germline CDR1 is LNHDA and CDR2 is SQIVND (reference sequence). After removal of 5 bases from V and 0 bases from J, the junction contained 6 bases not matched to a gene. The CDR3 loop reads CASSAEGQSNTGELFF. In DNA, the CDR3 is TGTGCCAGTAGTGCCGAGGGACAGTCGAACACCGGGGAGCTGTTTTTT.

V and J are TRBV20-1 and TRBJ1-5; D call uncertain. This CDR3 contains 17 residues. The germline gives CDR1 DFQATT, CDR2 SNEGSKA (reference sequence). Trimming cost V 3 bases and J 0 bases, with 18 bases left between them. This chain's CDR3 is CSASTWKAGHSNQPQHF. CDR3 bases: TGCAGTGCTAGTACGTGGAAGGCAGGCCATAGCAATCAGCCCCAGCATTTT.

This chain uses TRBV10-3 with TRBJ2-1; 9 positions agree with TRBD1. CDR3 length: 14 amino acids. V gave up 5 bases and J gave up 10 bases; unmatched junction bases: 9. Per germline, CDR1 ENHRY and CDR2 SYGVKD. As DNA, the CDR3 is TGTGCCATCAGTCCGGGACAGGGAGATATGGAGCAGTTCTTC. Protein: CAISPGQGDMEQFF.

V usage is TRBV5-1 and J usage is TRBJ2-1; 12 nucleotides align to TRBD2. The ends lost 2 bases at V and 4 bases at J; junction bases unmatched: 4. CDR1 is SGHRS and CDR2 is YFSETQ in the germline V gene. The CDR3 is made up of 16 amino acids. CDR3 sequence: CASSLRTSGVYNEQFF. The CDR3 coding sequence is TGCGCCAGCAGCTTACGGACTAGCGGGGTTTACAATGAGCAGTTCTTC.

The sample holds one count of this clone. The chain uses TRBV6-1 and TRBJ2-3; 8 bases align to TRBD2. Germline values: CDR1 MNHNS, CDR2 SASEGT. The CDR3 contains 18 residues. J was trimmed by 6 bases and V by 4 bases; bases with no gene match: 18. DNA for the CDR3: TGTGCCAGCAGTGGTTCTACCGGGAGGCCTACGGGGGGGGATACGCAGTATTTT. Its protein is CASSGSTGRPTGGDTQYF.

This clone was seen once. This chain connects TRBV2 to TRBJ1-1, with a weak D call TRBD1 (6 bases). V lost 4 bases and J 2 bases, leaving 8 bases between the germline ends. CDR1 is SNHLY and CDR2 is FYNNEI in the germline V gene. The CDR3 contains 13 residues. The DNA for the CDR3 is TGTGCCAGCAGTGGACAGGTCAACACTGAAGCTTTCTTT. Residues: CASSGQVNTEAFF.

The V gene is TRBV5-4, the J gene TRBJ2-1; 7 bases are a match to TRBD1. Germline V CDR1 and CDR2: SGHNT, YYREEE (reference sequence). J was trimmed by 9 bases and V by 0 bases; bases with no gene match: 9. This CDR3 has 15 residues. Here the CDR3 reads CASSLDGQNRGEQFF. The CDR3 DNA is TGTGCCAGCAGCTTGGATGGCCAGAACAGGGGTGAGCAGTTCTTC.

The V call is TRBV16, the J call TRBJ1-1; weak D call: TRBD1 (6 bases). The CDR3 spans 14 residues. Trimming shortened V by 2 bases and J by 11 bases, and 18 bases separated the two germline ends. The germline CDR1 and CDR2 sequences are KGHSY and FQNENV. The CDR3, as DNA: TGTGCCAGCAGCCAAAACCAGGGGCAGGGAATGGCTTTCTTT. Translating gives CASSQNQGQGMAFF.

The rearrangement links TRBV27 to TRBJ2-6, with TRBD2 as a possible D gene (5 bases). This CDR3 comprises 14 residues. Looked up from germline, CDR1 is MNHEY and CDR2 is SMNVEV (reference sequence). The V end lost 7 bases, the J end lost 1 base, and 8 bases lay between the germline ends. The CDR3 DNA follows: TGTGCCAGCACTTCGGGGTCTGGGGCCAACGTCCTGACTTTC. Translation: CASTSGSGANVLTF. Full variable domain (remainder filled in from reference TRBV27 and TRBJ2-6): EAQVTQNPRYLITVTGKKLTVTCSQNMNHEYMSWYRQDPGLGLRQIYYSMNVEVTDKGDVPEGYKVSRKEKRNFPLILESPSPNQTSLYFCASTSGSGANVLTFGAGSRLTVL.